These 16 T cell receptor beta chains originate from one sample sequenced in a study of cytomegalovirus exposure and HLA in healthy donors. Assay used: immunoSEQ multiplex PCR; TCRdb lists only in-frame clones, some missing. The sample holds about 82,000 clones; 85% to 95% are singletons and the top ten take about 0.61%. The sample was PBMCs. The source of these receptors is a man between 18 and 35 years old in good health and CMV-seronegative.

This rearrangement joins TRBV30 to TRBJ2-1; 9 bases are shared with TRBD2. The CDR3 has 15 residues. V lost 5 bases and J lost 4; bases outside the gene matches: 9. The germline V gene has CDR1 GTSNPN and CDR2 SVGIG (reference sequence). This chain's CDR3 is CAWGTGTSSYNEQFF. CDR3 nucleotides: TGTGCCTGGGGCACCGGGACTAGCAGTTACAATGAGCAGTTCTTC.

The chain recombines TRBV7-6 with TRBJ2-1; TRBD2 matches 10 bases. Germline V lookup: CDR1 SGHVS, CDR2 FNYEAQ. The trim removed 5 bases at V and 3 bases at J, leaving 10 bases unmatched. This CDR3 is built from 17 residues. In DNA, the CDR3 is TGTGCCAGCAGCCGATTGCCAGCGGGAGGGTTCTACAATGAGCAGTTCTTC. It is translated as CASSRLPAGGFYNEQFF.

The V call is TRBV5-4, the J call TRBJ2-1; D may be TRBD2 (7 bases). The germline V gene has CDR1 SGHNT and CDR2 YYREEE (reference sequence). CDR3 length: 17 residues. V dropped 3 bases and J dropped 9 bases, with 25 bases sitting between them. The CDR3 DNA reads as TGTGCCAGCAGCTCCACGATAGGGGTCGGGGGGCAACGTGAGCAGTTCTTC. This sequence encodes CASSSTIGVGGQREQFF.

The chain combines TRBV30 with TRBJ2-1; 8 bases agree with TRBD1. The CDR3 is 13 amino acids. Germline V CDR1 and CDR2: GTSNPN, SVGIG (reference sequence). CDR3: CASSGTGWDEQFF. Here the CDR3 DNA reads TGTGCTTCTTCCGGGACAGGTTGGGATGAGCAGTTCTTC.

CDR3 nucleotides: TGTGCCAGCAGCCGATCCCAGGGCGGTGTAGACTATGGCTACACCTTC. Translating gives CASSRSQGGVDYGYTF. The chain has TRBV27 and TRBJ1-2; D is perhaps TRBD1 (5 bases). The V and J ends lost 6 bases and 3 bases respectively, with 20 bases between them. This CDR3 region has 16 residues. From germline, CDR1 is MNHEY and CDR2 SMNVEV (reference sequence).

The V gene is TRBV30, the J gene TRBJ1-1; D possibly corresponds to TRBD1 (5 bases). The CDR3 length is 12 residues. The germline gives CDR1 GTSNPN, CDR2 SVGIG (reference sequence). Trimming removed 4 bases from V and 5 bases from J, with 11 bases in between. The CDR3 is CAWITTGTEAFF. The DNA for the CDR3 is TGTGCCTGGATAACTACAGGAACTGAAGCTTTCTTT.

This clone was seen only a few times. The gene calls are TRBV11-2 and TRBJ1-5; 7 bases fit TRBD1. J gave up 9 bases and V 1 base, and 6 bases lay outside the gene matches. Germline loops: CDR1 SGHAT, CDR2 FQNNGV. The CDR3 covers 14 residues. CDR3 nucleotides: TGTGCCAGCAGCTTAGCTACAGGGGTTTGGCCCCAGCATTTT. This translates into CASSLATGVWPQHF.

V usage is TRBV27 and J usage is TRBJ2-1; 9 nucleotides line up with TRBD2. The CDR3 covers 15 residues. Germline V gene data show CDR1 as MNHEY and CDR2 as SMNVEV (reference sequence). V shed 3 bases, J shed 2 bases, and the junction held 2 bases outside the gene matches. This chain's CDR3 is CASSLGGGAYNEQFF. The CDR3 DNA reads as TGTGCCAGCAGTTTGGGCGGGGGGGCCTACAATGAGCAGTTCTTC.

The genes are TRBV10-2 and TRBJ1-2; D may be TRBD1 (6 bases). Germline CDR1 WSHSY, CDR2 SAAADI. Trimming took 6 bases from V and 8 from J, leaving 25 bases between them. The CDR3 extends over 16 amino acids. CDR3 protein: CASSVNPQGRGLGYTF. CDR3 bases: TGCGCCAGCAGCGTCAACCCACAGGGCAGGGGCCTAGGCTACACCTTC.

V gene TRBV6-5 combines with J gene TRBJ1-1, with D perhaps matching TRBD1 (5 bases). Between the trimmed V and J ends, which lost 2 bases and 4 bases, there was a span of 11 bases. This CDR3 has 14 amino acids. CDR1 and CDR2 from the germline V gene are MNHEY and SVGAGI. The CDR3 nucleotides are TGTGCCAGCAGTTACGGGTGGGGGGGCACTGAAGCTTTCTTT. It is translated as CASSYGWGGTEAFF.

The chain links TRBV7-9 to TRBJ2-4, with 7 positions matching TRBD1. Germline CDR1 SEHNR, CDR2 FQNEAQ (reference sequence). The CDR3 length is 15 residues. Unmatched junction bases numbered 7, after V lost 5 bases and J lost 3 bases. Here the CDR3 DNA reads TGTGCCAGCAGCAGGGGGCCGGCGGGCAAAAACATTCAGTACTTC. Amino acid sequence: CASSRGPAGKNIQYF.

The genes are TRBV11-2 and TRBJ1-1, with 7 bases lining up with TRBD1. Germline CDR1 SGHAT, CDR2 FQNNGV. The CDR3 length is 16 residues. V shed 4 bases and J 4 bases; nucleotides not matched to a gene: 12. For the CDR3, the DNA is TGTGCCAGCAGCTCGAGGCCGACAGGGAGAGGCACTGAAGCTTTCTTT. Translation: CASSSRPTGRGTEAFF.

The chain links TRBV29-1 to TRBJ2-5; tentative D call: TRBD1 (6 bases). Germline CDR1 SQVTM, CDR2 ANQGSEA. The CDR3 sequence is 14 residues long. V shed 4 bases and J shed 5 bases, with 17 bases lying between them. CDR3 sequence: CSVGPDSGMETQYF. CDR3 coding DNA: TGCAGCGTTGGTCCGGACAGTGGCATGGAGACCCAGTACTTC.

The gene calls are TRBV10-3 and TRBJ2-7, with 9 bases identical to TRBD1. The CDR3 loop spans 14 amino acids. Germline V CDR1 and CDR2: ENHRY, SYGVKD. J gave up 5 bases and V 8 bases, and 10 bases lay outside the gene matches. CDR3 nucleotide sequence: TGTGCCATCGCACCGGGACAGGGTTCCAACGAGCAGTACTTC. Translated, it gives CAIAPGQGSNEQYF.

The V and J genes are TRBV19 and TRBJ2-7; no reliable D call. This CDR3 has 15 residues. The ends were cut back, 9 bases at V and 2 bases at J, with 20 bases in the middle. CDR1 LNHDA and CDR2 SQIVND come from the germline V gene (reference sequence). The CDR3 DNA sequence: TGTGCCAGCGCCGCGCGGTTGGTGAGGCCCTACGAGCAGTACTTC. Protein product: CASAARLVRPYEQYF.

For this clone: Within the sample, other DNA sequences also encode this same CDR3. The chain is built from TRBV4-1 and TRBJ1-1; no clear D. Germline CDR1 MGHRA, CDR2 YSYEKL. CDR3 length: 13 residues. The ends were cut back, 4 bases at V and 2 bases at J, with 8 bases in the middle. For the CDR3, the DNA is TGCGCCAGCAGCCCCGGAGTTAACACTGAAGCTTTCTTT. It codes for CASSPGVNTEAFF.